The entry below gives a single T cell receptor (beta chain) sequence along with its context. Original methodology: Quantification of nucleated cells was approximated via reference gene primer amplification. The table came from immunoSEQ multiplex PCR; TCRdb's copy has only in-frame clones and leaves some out. From that table come the V and J calls and clone size; the DNA was used to work out D and trimming. The sample lists 35,000 to 40,000 clones, roughly 89% occurring once. Germline loops: CDR1 MNHNS, CDR2 SASEGT. V dropped 2 bases and J dropped 3 bases, with 14 bases sitting between them. The CDR3 has 15 amino acids. The source of the sample is a study of blood T cell repertoires in COVID-19. Overall study context: The analysed material was cDNA or gDNA that came from T cells, B-cell-depleted T cells, or PBMCs.

The specimen sequenced was peripheral blood. The clonotype originates from a man between 60 and 75 years old with active or convalescent COVID-19. The genes are TRBV6-1 and TRBJ2-7, with D perhaps matching TRBD2 (6 bases). The CDR3 is CASSEQPGDSYEQYF. The CDR3 coding sequence is TGTGCCAGCAGTGAACAGCCGGGAGACAGCTACGAGCAGTACTTC.